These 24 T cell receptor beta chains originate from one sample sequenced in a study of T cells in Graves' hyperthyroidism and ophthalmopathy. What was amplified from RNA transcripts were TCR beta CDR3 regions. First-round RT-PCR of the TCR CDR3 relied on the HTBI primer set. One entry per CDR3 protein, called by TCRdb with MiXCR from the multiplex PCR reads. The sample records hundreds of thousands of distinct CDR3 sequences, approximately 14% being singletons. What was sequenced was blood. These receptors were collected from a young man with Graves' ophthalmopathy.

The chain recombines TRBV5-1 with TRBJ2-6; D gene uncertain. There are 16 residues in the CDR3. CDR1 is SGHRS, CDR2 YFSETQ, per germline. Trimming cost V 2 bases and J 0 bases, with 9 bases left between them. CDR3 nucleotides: TGCGCCAGCAGCTTCGGGCCTCTCTCTGGGGCCAACGTCCTGACTTTC. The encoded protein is CASSFGPLSGANVLTF.

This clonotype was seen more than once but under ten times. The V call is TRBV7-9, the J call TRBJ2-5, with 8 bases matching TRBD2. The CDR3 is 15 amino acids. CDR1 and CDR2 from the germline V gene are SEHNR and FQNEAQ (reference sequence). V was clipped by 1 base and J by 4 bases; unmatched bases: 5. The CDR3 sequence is CASSLGSGGGETQYF. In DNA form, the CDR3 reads TGTGCCAGCAGCTTAGGGAGCGGGGGTGGAGAGACCCAGTACTTC.

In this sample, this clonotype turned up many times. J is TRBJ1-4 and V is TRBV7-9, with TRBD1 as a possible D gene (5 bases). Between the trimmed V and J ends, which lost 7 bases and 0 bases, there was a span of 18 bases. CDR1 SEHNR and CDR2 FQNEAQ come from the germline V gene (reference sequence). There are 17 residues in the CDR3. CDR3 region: CASMGPGTTSTNEKLFF. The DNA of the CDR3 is TGTGCCAGCATGGGACCCGGGACCACTTCAACTAATGAAAAACTGTTTTTT.

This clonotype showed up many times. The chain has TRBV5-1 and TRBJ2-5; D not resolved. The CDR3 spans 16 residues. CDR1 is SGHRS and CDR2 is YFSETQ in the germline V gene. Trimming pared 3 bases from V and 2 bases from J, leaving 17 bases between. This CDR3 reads CASSYLSSGDQETQYF. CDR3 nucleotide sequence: TGCGCCAGCAGCTACCTCTCGTCCGGAGATCAAGAGACCCAGTACTTC.

CDR3 protein: CASSFLVAGGGYEQYF. CDR3 coding DNA: TGCGCCAGCAGCTTTCTAGTTGCGGGAGGAGGCTACGAGCAGTACTTC. This sequence joins TRBV5-1 and TRBJ2-7, with 8 positions matching TRBD2. V lost 2 bases to trimming and J lost 3 bases; unmatched junction nucleotides: 10. Germline-derived CDR1 and CDR2 are SGHRS and YFSETQ. The CDR3 length is 16 residues.

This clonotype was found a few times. The CDR3 DNA sequence: TGCGCCAGCAGCTTGGGTGACGACTGGCCCTACGAGCAGTACTTC. Translating gives CASSLGDDWPYEQYF. The V and J genes are TRBV5-1 and TRBJ2-7; D unresolved. Germline loops: CDR1 SGHRS, CDR2 YFSETQ. Trimming left V 0 bases short and J 2 bases short, with 12 bases between. This CDR3 has 15 residues.

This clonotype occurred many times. CDR3 sequence (DNA): TGTGCCAGCAGTTTAGCGGGCGGGGAGCTGTTTTTT. As protein: CASSLAGGELFF. The rearrangement uses TRBV12-3 or TRBV12-4 and TRBJ2-2, with D unclear. The CDR3 contains 12 residues. V was clipped by 0 bases and J by 7 bases, with 3 bases between them.

CDR3 DNA: TGTGCCAGTAGACAGGGGGAGAGATCTAACGAGCAGTACTTC. As protein: CASRQGERSNEQYF. The genes are TRBV19 and TRBJ2-7, with TRBD1 identical over 8 bases. The ends lost 6 bases at V and 5 bases at J; junction bases unmatched: 9. Germline loops: CDR1 LNHDA, CDR2 SQIVND (reference sequence). The CDR3 is 14 residues long.

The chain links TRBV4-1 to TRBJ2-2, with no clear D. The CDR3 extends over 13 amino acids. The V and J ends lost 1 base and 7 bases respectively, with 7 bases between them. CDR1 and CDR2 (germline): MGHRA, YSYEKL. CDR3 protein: CASSQVSGGELFF. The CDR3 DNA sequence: TGCGCCAGCAGCCAAGTATCTGGCGGGGAGCTGTTTTTT.

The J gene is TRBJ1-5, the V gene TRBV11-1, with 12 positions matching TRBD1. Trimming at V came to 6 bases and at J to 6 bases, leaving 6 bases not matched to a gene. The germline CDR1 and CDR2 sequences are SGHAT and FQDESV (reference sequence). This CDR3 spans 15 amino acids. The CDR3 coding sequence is TGTGCCAGCAGTTGGGACAGGGGGCGCGGTCAGCCCCAGCATTTT. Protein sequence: CASSWDRGRGQPQHF.

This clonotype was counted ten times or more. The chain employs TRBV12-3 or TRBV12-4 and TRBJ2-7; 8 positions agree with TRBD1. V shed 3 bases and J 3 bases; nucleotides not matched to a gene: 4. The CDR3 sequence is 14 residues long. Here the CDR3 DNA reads TGTGCCAGCAGTTTGGGACAGGACCTCTACGAGCAGTACTTC. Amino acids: CASSLGQDLYEQYF.

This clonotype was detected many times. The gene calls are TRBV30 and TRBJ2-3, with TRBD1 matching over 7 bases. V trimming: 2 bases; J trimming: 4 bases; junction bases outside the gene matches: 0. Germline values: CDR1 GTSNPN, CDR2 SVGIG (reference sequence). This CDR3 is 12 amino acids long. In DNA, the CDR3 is TGTGCCTGGAGTACAGGGGCAGATACGCAGTATTTT. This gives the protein CAWSTGADTQYF.

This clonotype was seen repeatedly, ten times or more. CDR3 amino acids: CSARDLRGALGIYSNQPQHF. The CDR3 DNA sequence: TGCAGTGCTAGAGATCTTCGGGGCGCTCTAGGGATTTATAGCAATCAGCCCCAGCATTTT. The chain couples TRBV20-1 to TRBJ1-5; tentatively, D is TRBD1 (5 bases). CDR1 and CDR2 (germline): DFQATT, SNEGSKA (reference sequence). The CDR3 covers 20 residues. V lost 0 bases and J lost 0, with 24 bases in between.

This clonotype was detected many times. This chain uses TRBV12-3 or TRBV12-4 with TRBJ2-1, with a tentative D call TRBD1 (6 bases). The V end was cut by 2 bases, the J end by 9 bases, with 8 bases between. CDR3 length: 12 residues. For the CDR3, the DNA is TGTGCCAGCAGTTTAAGGGGGTTTGAGCAGTTCTTC. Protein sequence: CASSLRGFEQFF.

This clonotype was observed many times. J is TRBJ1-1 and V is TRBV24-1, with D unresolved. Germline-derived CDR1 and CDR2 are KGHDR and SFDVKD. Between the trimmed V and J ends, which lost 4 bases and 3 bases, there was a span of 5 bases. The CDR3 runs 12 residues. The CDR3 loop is CATSDPHTEAFF. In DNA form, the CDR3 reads TGTGCCACCAGTGACCCCCACACTGAAGCTTTCTTT.

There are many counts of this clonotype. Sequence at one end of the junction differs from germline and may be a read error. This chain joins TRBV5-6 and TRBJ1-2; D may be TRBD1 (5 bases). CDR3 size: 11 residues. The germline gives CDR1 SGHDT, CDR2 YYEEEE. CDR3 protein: CASSFRDYTAF. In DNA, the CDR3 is TGTGCCAGCAGCTTCAGGGACTATACTGCCTTC.

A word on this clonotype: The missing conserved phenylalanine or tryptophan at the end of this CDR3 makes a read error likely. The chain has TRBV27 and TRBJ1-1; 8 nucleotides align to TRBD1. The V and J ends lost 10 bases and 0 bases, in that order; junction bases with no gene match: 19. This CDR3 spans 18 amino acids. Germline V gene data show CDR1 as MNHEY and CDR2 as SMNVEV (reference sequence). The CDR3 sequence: CATSRTGRPSGVNTEAFS. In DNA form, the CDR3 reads TGTGCCACCTCGCGGACAGGGCGACCATCTGGGGTGAACACTGAAGCTTTCTCT.

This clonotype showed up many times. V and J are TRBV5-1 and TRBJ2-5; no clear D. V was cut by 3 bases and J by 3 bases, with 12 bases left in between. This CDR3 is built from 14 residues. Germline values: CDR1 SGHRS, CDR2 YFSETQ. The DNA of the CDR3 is TGCGCCAGCAGCTACTCCGGATTAGAAGAGACCCAGTACTTC. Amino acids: CASSYSGLEETQYF.

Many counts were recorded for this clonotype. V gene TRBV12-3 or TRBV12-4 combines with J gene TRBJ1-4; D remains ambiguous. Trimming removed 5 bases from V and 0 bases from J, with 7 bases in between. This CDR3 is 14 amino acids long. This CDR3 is CASSPAATNEKLFF. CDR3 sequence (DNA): TGTGCCAGCAGTCCGGCGGCAACTAATGAAAAACTGTTTTTT.

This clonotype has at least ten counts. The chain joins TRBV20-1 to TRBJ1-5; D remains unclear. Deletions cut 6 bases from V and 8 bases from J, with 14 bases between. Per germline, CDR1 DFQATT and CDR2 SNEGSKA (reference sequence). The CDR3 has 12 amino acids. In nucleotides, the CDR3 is TGCAGTGCCACCTTGCCGGGTGAGCCCCAGCATTTT. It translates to CSATLPGEPQHF.

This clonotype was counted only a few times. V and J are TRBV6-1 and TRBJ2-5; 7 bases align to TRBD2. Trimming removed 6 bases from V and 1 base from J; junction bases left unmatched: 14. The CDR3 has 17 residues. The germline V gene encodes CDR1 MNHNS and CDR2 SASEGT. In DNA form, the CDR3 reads TGTGCCAGCAGGGGGACCCGTGGCGGGAGTGGCCAAGAGACCCAGTACTTC. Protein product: CASRGTRGGSGQETQYF.

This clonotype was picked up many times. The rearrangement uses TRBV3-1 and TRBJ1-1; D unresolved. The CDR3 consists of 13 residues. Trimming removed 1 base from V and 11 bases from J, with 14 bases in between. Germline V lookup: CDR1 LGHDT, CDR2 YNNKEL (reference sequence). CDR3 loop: CASSQGRRTPAFF. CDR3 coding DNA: TGTGCCAGCAGCCAAGGCCGACGGACCCCGGCTTTCTTT. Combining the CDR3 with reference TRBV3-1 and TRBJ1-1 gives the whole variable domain DTAVSQTPKYLVTQMGNDKSIKCEQNLGHDTMYWYKQDSKKFLKIMFSYNNKELIINETVPNRFSPKSPDKAHLNLHINSLELGDSAVYFCASSQGRRTPAFFGQGTRLTVV.

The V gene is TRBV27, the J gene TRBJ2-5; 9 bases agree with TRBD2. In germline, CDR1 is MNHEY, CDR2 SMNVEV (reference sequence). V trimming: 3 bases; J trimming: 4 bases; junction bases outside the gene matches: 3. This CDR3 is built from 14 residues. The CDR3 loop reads CASSFSGGRETQYF. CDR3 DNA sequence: TGTGCCAGCAGTTTCAGCGGGGGGCGAGAGACCCAGTACTTC.

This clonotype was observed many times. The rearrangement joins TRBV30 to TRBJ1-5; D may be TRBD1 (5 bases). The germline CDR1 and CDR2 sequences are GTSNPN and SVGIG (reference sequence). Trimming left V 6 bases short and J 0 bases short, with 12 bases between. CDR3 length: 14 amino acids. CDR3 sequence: CACGAPNSNQPQHF. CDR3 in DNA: TGTGCCTGTGGGGCGCCTAATAGCAATCAGCCCCAGCATTTT. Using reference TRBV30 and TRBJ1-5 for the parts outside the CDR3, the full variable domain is SQTIHQWPATLVQPVGSPLSLECTVEGTSNPNLYWYRQAAGRGLQLLFYSVGIGQISSEVPQNLSASRPQDRQFILSSKKLLLSDSGFYLCACGAPNSNQPQHFGDGTRLSIL.